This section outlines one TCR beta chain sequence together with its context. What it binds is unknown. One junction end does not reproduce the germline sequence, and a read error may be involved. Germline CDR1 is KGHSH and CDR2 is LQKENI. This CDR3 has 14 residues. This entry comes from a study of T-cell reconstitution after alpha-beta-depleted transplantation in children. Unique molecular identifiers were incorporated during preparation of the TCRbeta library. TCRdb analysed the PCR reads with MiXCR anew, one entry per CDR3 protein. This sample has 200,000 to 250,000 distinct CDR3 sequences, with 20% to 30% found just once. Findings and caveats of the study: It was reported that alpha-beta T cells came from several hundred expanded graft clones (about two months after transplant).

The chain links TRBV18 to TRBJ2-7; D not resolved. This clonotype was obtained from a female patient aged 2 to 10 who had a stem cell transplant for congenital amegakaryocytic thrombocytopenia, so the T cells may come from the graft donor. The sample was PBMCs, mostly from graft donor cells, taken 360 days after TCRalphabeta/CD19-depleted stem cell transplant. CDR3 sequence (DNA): TGTGCCAGCTCACCTTCAGGTCGAACCTACAAGCAGTACTTC. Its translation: CASSPSGRTYKQYF.